One and the same sample provided the 23 T cell receptor beta chains below, sequenced in a study of T-cell memory formation after mild COVID-19. A single record per CDR3 protein comes from TCRdb applying MiXCR to the 5' RACE reads. The sample records around 160,000 distinct CDR3 sequences, around 10% being singletons. Sequencing input: PBMCs or a T cell subset sorted from them (not recorded which). Every receptor here comes from a man in his late teens or twenties who had mild COVID-19 (a few samples of this study predate the infection). Cell type and time point are not known.

This clonotype was detected a few times. The chain carries TRBV6-1 and TRBJ2-3; no firm D call. Germline CDR1 MNHNS, CDR2 SASEGT. The CDR3 sequence is 14 residues long. V dropped 2 bases and J dropped 6 bases, with 12 bases sitting between them. CDR3 in amino acids: CASSEYQTYDTQYF. CDR3 sequence (DNA): TGTGCCAGCAGTGAATACCAGACCTACGATACGCAGTATTTT.

The chain links TRBV29-1 to TRBJ1-1; D gene unclear. Germline V lookup: CDR1 SQVTM, CDR2 ANQGSEA. Trimming shortened V by 1 base and J by 2 bases, and 5 bases separated the two germline ends. CDR3 size: 12 residues. CDR3 residues: CSVEGVNTEAFF. The CDR3 DNA sequence: TGCAGCGTTGAAGGGGTCAACACTGAAGCTTTCTTT.

In this sample, this clonotype turned up a few times. This chain links TRBV20-1 with TRBJ2-3; possibly TRBD2 for D (7 bases). Germline V CDR1 and CDR2: DFQATT, SNEGSKA (reference sequence). The CDR3 extends over 14 amino acids. The germline V and J ends were trimmed by 6 bases and 6 bases, with 19 bases remaining between them. In DNA form, the CDR3 reads TGCAGTGCCATCTGGGGGGGGGCATCCGATACGCAGTATTTT. Protein product: CSAIWGGASDTQYF.

There are many counts of this clonotype. The genes are TRBV7-6 and TRBJ2-5; D is unclear. The germline CDR1 and CDR2 sequences are SGHVS and FNYEAQ. Trimming removed 0 bases from V and 5 bases from J, with 10 bases in between. The CDR3 runs to 14 residues. This chain's CDR3 is CASSLAQKSETQYF. As DNA, the CDR3 is TGTGCCAGCAGCTTAGCGCAGAAATCGGAGACCCAGTACTTC. The full variable domain, with the rest looked up from reference TRBV7-6 and TRBJ2-5, is GAGVSQSPRYKVTKRGQDVALRCDPISGHVSLYWYRQALGQGPEFLTYFNYEAQQDKSGLPNDRFSAERPEGSISTLTIQRTEQRDSAMYRCASSLAQKSETQYFGPGTRLLVL.

This clonotype showed up just a few times. This rearrangement joins TRBV29-1 to TRBJ1-4, with D possibly TRBD1 on 5 matching bases. The V gene's germline CDR1 is SQVTM and CDR2 ANQGSEA. This CDR3 comprises 11 residues. Trimming removed 4 bases from V and 8 bases from J, with 8 bases in between. The CDR3 sequence: CSVGTPEKLFF. The CDR3 bases are TGCAGCGTTGGGACACCCGAAAAACTGTTTTTT.

In its sample, this clonotype was seen many times. The J gene is TRBJ2-1, the V gene TRBV20-1; 9 bases fit TRBD2. Germline V CDR1 and CDR2: DFQATT, SNEGSKA (reference sequence). The CDR3 covers 14 residues. Unmatched junction bases numbered 13, after V lost 8 bases and J lost 8 bases. CDR3 DNA: TGCAGTCCGTCCCCCTGGCGGGGGGGATATGAGCAGTTCTTC. Residues: CSPSPWRGGYEQFF.

The chain recombines TRBV6-5 with TRBJ1-2; TRBD1 agrees at 11 bases. The CDR3 is made up of 16 amino acids. CDR1 and CDR2 from the germline V gene are MNHEY and SVGAGI. V was pared by 7 bases and J by 3 bases, with 10 bases of the junction left unmatched. DNA of the CDR3: TGTGCCAGCACCCCCTCCGGGACAGGGGGATACTATGGCTACACCTTC. Protein: CASTPSGTGGYYGYTF.

This clonotype was detected many times. The V call is TRBV5-5, the J call TRBJ2-5; possibly TRBD2 for D (6 bases). The V end lost 3 bases, the J end lost 3 bases, and 9 bases lay between the germline ends. This CDR3 contains 13 residues. Germline assignment: CDR1 SGHKS and CDR2 YYEKEE (reference sequence). The CDR3: CASSWTGEETQYF. The CDR3 DNA sequence: TGTGCCAGCAGCTGGACGGGGGAAGAGACCCAGTACTTC.

This clonotype was counted between two and nine times. This rearrangement joins TRBV9 to TRBJ2-5; TRBD1 matches at 7 bases. This CDR3 comprises 13 residues. Trimming removed 0 bases from V and 4 bases from J; junction bases left unmatched: 0. CDR1 is SGDLS and CDR2 is YYNGEE in the germline V gene. In DNA form, the CDR3 reads TGTGCCAGCAGCGTAGACAGGGGAGAGACCCAGTACTTC. Its protein is CASSVDRGETQYF.

The V gene is TRBV11-3, the J gene TRBJ2-2, with 9 positions matching TRBD1. The CDR3 has 18 residues. Germline lookup yields CDR1 SGHNT and CDR2 YENEEA. V shed 3 bases, J shed 7 bases, and the junction held 15 bases outside the gene matches. This CDR3 is CASSFGTGRGANLGELFF. CDR3 nucleotide sequence: TGTGCCAGCAGCTTCGGGACAGGGAGAGGGGCGAACCTCGGGGAGCTGTTTTTT.

This clonotype was seen more than once but under ten times. The junction departs from the called germline gene at one end, perhaps through a read error. V gene TRBV9 combines with J gene TRBJ2-5; TRBD2 matches 7 bases. The V gene's germline CDR1 is SGDLS and CDR2 YYNGEE. The CDR3 consists of 15 residues. CDR3 in amino acids: CASGVGGSLQETQYF. As DNA, the CDR3 is TGTGCCAGCGGCGTAGGCGGGAGCCTACAAGAGACCCAGTACTTC.

The genes are TRBV9 and TRBJ2-3, with TRBD2 matching 8 bases. CDR1 is SGDLS, CDR2 YYNGEE, per germline. The CDR3 consists of 16 residues. V was clipped by 4 bases and J by 7 bases; unmatched bases: 14. This CDR3 reads CASSSRVAGITHTQYF. The CDR3, as DNA: TGTGCCAGCAGCAGCCGGGTAGCGGGGATAACCCATACGCAGTATTTT.

This chain uses TRBV9 with TRBJ2-3; perhaps TRBD2 as D (6 bases). The CDR3 spans 16 residues. Germline loops: CDR1 SGDLS, CDR2 YYNGEE. Trimming pared 3 bases from V and 0 bases from J, leaving 14 bases between. The CDR3, as DNA: TGTGCCAGCAGCGCCGGGGGATCCACTAGCACAGATACGCAGTATTTT. Protein: CASSAGGSTSTDTQYF. Drawing the rest from reference TRBV9 and TRBJ2-3, the complete variable domain is DSGVTQTPKHLITATGQRVTLRCSPRSGDLSVYWYQQSLDQGLQFLIQYYNGEERAKGNILERFSAQQFPDLHSELNLSSLELGDSALYFCASSAGGSTSTDTQYFGPGTRLTVL.

The chain has TRBV7-2 and TRBJ2-5; D gene uncertain. The CDR3 is 13 residues long. CDR1 SGHTA and CDR2 FQGNSA come from the germline V gene. Trimming removed 5 bases at V and 3 bases at J, with 10 bases between. The CDR3 DNA reads TGTGCCAGCAGCCGCGGTCCGGAAGAGACCCAGTACTTC. Its protein is CASSRGPEETQYF.

This clonotype was seen more than once but under ten times. The chain joins TRBV5-1 to TRBJ2-6; tentative D call: TRBD1 (6 bases). Germline-derived CDR1 and CDR2 are SGHRS and YFSETQ. V was pared by 4 bases and J by 0 bases, with 11 bases between. The CDR3 is made up of 16 amino acids. The CDR3 sequence is CASSVTGYSGANVLTF. For the CDR3, the DNA is TGCGCCAGCAGCGTGACAGGCTACTCTGGGGCCAACGTCCTGACTTTC.

This sequence joins TRBV2 and TRBJ2-7; D gene uncertain. The germline gives CDR1 SNHLY, CDR2 FYNNEI. The CDR3 length is 13 residues. The ends were cut back, 3 bases at V and 3 bases at J, with 9 bases in the middle. As DNA, the CDR3 is TGTGCCAGCAGTGATCCTGGGGACTACGAGCAGTACGTC. Its translation is CASSDPGDYEQYV.

This clonotype came up a few times. V gene TRBV7-2 combines with J gene TRBJ2-3, with 15 bases identical to TRBD2. The CDR3 spans 17 residues. Germline CDR1 and CDR2: SGHTA and FQGNSA. With 5 bases clipped from V and 2 bases from J, the junction kept 5 bases outside the gene matches. The CDR3 nucleotides read TGTGCCAGCAGCCCTCGGACTAGCGGGGGGGCCACAGATACGCAGTATTTT. Translated, it gives CASSPRTSGGATDTQYF.

This clonotype showed up just a few times. The chain has TRBV7-3 and TRBJ2-2; 7 bases align to TRBD2. Germline values: CDR1 SGHTA, CDR2 FQGTGA. The J segment lost 6 bases and the V segment lost 8 bases, leaving 9 bases of the junction unmatched. This CDR3 region has 14 residues. The CDR3 nucleotides read TGTGCCAGCGGACTAGGAGGGGTCCCCGGGGAGCTGTTTTTT. Its protein is CASGLGGVPGELFF.

V is TRBV11-3 and J is TRBJ1-1; no clear D. The germline V gene has CDR1 SGHNT and CDR2 YENEEA. The germline V and J ends were trimmed by 0 bases and 8 bases, with 13 bases remaining between them. The CDR3 has 14 amino acids. As DNA, the CDR3 is TGTGCCAGCAGCTTAGAGGCAGCAGGATTCGAAGCTTTCTTT. As protein: CASSLEAAGFEAFF.

This clonotype was counted only a few times. The gene calls are TRBV7-2 and TRBJ1-5, with TRBD1 as a possible D gene (5 bases). This CDR3 has 14 residues. Per germline, CDR1 SGHTA and CDR2 FQGNSA. Trimming shortened V by 1 base and J by 4 bases, and 8 bases separated the two germline ends. CDR3 residues: CASSLGGRNQPQHF. The CDR3 nucleotides are TGTGCCAGCAGCTTAGGGGGACGGAATCAGCCCCAGCATTTT.

V usage is TRBV18 and J usage is TRBJ1-1; weak D call: TRBD1 (6 bases). The V end lost 3 bases, the J end lost 1 base, and 12 bases lay between the germline ends. This CDR3 contains 15 residues. CDR1 is KGHSH, CDR2 LQKENI, per germline. The CDR3 DNA follows: TGTGCCAGCTCACCCGGACAGATGAGGAACACTGAAGCTTTCTTT. This encodes CASSPGQMRNTEAFF. The variable domain in full, completed from reference TRBV18 and TRBJ1-1, reads NAGVMQNPRHLVRRRGQEARLRCSPMKGHSHVYWYRQLPEEGLKFMVYLQKENIIDESGMPKERFSAEFPKEGPSILRIQQVVRGDSAAYFCASSPGQMRNTEAFFGQGTRLTVV.

This clonotype appeared many times. The CDR3 here is CASSHWDKNTEAFF. The DNA for the CDR3 is TGCGCCAGCAGTCATTGGGACAAGAACACTGAAGCTTTCTTT. The chain recombines TRBV23-1 with TRBJ1-1; D possibly corresponds to TRBD1 (6 bases). TRBV23-1 is an ORF, with its function uncertain. Trimming pared 3 bases from V and 1 base from J, leaving 9 bases between. The CDR3 sequence is 14 residues long.

This chain connects TRBV12-3 or TRBV12-4 to TRBJ2-6, with D tentatively TRBD2 (6 bases). V lost 8 bases and J 4 bases, leaving 9 bases between the germline ends. There are 13 residues in the CDR3. The CDR3 DNA reads as TGTGCCAGCCGGGCGGGGGGGGCCAACGTCCTGACTTTC. Protein: CASRAGGANVLTF.